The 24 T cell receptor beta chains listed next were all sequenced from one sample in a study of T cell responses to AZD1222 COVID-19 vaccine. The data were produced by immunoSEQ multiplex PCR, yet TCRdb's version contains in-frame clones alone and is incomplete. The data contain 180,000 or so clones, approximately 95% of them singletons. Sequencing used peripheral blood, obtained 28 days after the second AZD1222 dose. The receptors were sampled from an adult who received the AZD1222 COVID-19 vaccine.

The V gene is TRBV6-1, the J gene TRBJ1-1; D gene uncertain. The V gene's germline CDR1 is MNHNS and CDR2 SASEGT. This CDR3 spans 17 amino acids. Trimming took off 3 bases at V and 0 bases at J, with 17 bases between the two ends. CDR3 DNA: TGTGCCAGCAGTGAGGGTCCACCGGGGTCCATGAACACTGAAGCTTTCTTT. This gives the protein CASSEGPPGSMNTEAFF.

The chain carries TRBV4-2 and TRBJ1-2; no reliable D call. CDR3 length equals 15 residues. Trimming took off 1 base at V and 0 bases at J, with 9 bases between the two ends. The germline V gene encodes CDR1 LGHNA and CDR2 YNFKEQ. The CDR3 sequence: CASSQGRGTNYGYTF. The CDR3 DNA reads TGTGCCAGCAGCCAAGGCCGGGGAACTAACTATGGCTACACCTTC.

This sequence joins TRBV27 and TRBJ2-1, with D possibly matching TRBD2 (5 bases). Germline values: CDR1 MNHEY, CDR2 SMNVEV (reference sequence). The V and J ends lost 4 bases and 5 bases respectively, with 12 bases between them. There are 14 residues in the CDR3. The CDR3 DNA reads TGTGCCAGCAGTTCCCGTCCGGGGAACAATGAGCAGTTCTTC. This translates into CASSSRPGNNEQFF.

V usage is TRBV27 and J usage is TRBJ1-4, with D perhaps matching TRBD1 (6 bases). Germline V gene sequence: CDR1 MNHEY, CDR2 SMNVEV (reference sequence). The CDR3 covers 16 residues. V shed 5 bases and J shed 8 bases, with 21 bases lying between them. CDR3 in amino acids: CASSPPRGTREEKLFF. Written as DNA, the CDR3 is TGTGCCAGCAGTCCCCCGAGGGGGACGAGAGAAGAAAAACTGTTTTTT.

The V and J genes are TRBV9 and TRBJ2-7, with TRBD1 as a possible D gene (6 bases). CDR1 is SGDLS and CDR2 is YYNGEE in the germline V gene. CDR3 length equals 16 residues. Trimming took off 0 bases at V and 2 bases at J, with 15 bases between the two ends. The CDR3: CASSVVGGQNTYEQYF. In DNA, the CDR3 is TGTGCCAGCAGCGTAGTCGGAGGACAGAACACCTACGAGCAGTACTTC. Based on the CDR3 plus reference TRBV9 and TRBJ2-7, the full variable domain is DSGVTQTPKHLITATGQRVTLRCSPRSGDLSVYWYQQSLDQGLQFLIQYYNGEERAKGNILERFSAQQFPDLHSELNLSSLELGDSALYFCASSVVGGQNTYEQYFGPGTRLTVT.

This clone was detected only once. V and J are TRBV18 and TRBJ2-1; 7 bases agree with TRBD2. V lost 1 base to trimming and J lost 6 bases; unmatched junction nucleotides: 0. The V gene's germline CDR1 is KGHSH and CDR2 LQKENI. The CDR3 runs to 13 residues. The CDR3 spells CASSPRGGNEQFF. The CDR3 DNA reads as TGTGCCAGCTCACCACGGGGGGGCAATGAGCAGTTCTTC.

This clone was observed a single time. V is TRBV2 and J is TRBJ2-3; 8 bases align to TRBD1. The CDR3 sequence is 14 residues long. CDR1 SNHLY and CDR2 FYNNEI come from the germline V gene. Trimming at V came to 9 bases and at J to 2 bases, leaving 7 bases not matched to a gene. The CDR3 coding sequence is TGTGCCAGTGGGGGGACAGGTCCCACAGATACGCAGTATTTT. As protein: CASGGTGPTDTQYF.

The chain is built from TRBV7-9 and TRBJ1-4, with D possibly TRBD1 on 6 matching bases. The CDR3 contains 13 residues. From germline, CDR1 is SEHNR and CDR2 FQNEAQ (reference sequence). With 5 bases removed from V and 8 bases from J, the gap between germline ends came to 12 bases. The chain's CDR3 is CASSPTGREKLFF. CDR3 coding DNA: TGTGCCAGCAGCCCAACAGGGAGGGAAAAACTGTTTTTT. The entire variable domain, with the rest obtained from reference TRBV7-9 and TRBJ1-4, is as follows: DTGVSQNPRHKITKRGQNVTFRCDPISEHNRLYWYRQTLGQGPEFLTYFQNEAQLEKSRLLSDRFSAERPKGSFSTLEIQRTEQGDSAMYLCASSPTGREKLFFGSGTQLSVL.

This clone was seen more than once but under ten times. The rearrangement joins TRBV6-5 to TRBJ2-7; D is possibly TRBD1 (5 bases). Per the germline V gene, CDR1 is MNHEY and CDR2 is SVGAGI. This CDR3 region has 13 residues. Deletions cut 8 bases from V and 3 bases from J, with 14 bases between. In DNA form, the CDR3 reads TGTGCCAGCGGGAAATCCGGACACTACGAGCAGTACTTC. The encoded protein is CASGKSGHYEQYF.

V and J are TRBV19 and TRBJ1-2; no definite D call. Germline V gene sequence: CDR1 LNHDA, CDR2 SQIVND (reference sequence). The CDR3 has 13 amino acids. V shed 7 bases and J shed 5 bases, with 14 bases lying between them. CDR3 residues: CASTPVQLYGYTF. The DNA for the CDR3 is TGTGCCAGTACTCCCGTACAGCTTTATGGCTACACCTTC.

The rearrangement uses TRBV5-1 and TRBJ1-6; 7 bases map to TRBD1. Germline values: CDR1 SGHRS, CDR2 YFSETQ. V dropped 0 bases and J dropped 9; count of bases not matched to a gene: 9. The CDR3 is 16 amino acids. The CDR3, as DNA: TGCGCCAGCAGCTTGGCTGGTGGCAGGGGGAGTTCACCCCTCCACTTT. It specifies CASSLAGGRGSSPLHF.

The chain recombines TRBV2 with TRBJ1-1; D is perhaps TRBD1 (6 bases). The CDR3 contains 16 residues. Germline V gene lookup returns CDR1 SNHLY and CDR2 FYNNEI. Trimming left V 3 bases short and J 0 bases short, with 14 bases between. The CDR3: CASSDLGGPMNTEAFF. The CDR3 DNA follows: TGTGCCAGCAGTGATTTGGGGGGGCCGATGAACACTGAAGCTTTCTTT.

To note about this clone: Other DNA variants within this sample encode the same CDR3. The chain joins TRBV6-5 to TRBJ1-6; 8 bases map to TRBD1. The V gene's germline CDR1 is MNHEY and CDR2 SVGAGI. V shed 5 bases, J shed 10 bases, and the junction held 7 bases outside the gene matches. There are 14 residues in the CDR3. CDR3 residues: CASSPGQGRSPLHF. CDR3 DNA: TGTGCCAGCAGTCCCGGACAGGGACGCTCACCCCTCCACTTT.

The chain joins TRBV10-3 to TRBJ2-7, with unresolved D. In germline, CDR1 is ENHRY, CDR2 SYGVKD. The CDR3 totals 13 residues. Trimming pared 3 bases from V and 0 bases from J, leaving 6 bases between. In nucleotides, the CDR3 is TGTGCCATCAGTGAACAAGGCTCCTACGAGCAGTACTTC. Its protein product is CAISEQGSYEQYF.

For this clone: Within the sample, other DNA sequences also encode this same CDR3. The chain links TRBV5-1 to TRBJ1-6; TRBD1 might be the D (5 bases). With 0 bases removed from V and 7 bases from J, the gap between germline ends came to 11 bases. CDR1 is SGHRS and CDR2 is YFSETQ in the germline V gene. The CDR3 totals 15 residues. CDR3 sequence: CASSLAGGRNSPLHF. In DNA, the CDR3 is TGCGCCAGCAGCTTGGCCGGGGGTCGAAATTCACCCCTCCACTTT. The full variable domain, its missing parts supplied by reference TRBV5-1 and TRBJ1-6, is KAGVTQTPRYLIKTRGQQVTLSCSPISGHRSVSWYQQTPGQGLQFLFEYFSETQRNKGNFPGRFSGRQFSNSRSEMNVSTLELGDSALYLCASSLAGGRNSPLHFGNGTRLTVT.

CDR3 coding DNA: TGTGCCAGCAGCTACAGGGGGGACACCGGGGAGCTGTTTTTT. Protein product: CASSYRGDTGELFF. This chain connects TRBV7-3 to TRBJ2-2, with TRBD1 identical over 8 bases. CDR1 is SGHTA, CDR2 FQGTGA, per germline. The ends lost 4 bases at V and 3 bases at J; junction bases unmatched: 1. The CDR3 totals 14 residues. The variable domain in full, with the rest retrieved from reference TRBV7-3 and TRBJ2-2, is GAGVSQTPSNKVTEKGKYVELRCDPISGHTALYWYRQSLGQGPEFLIYFQGTGAADDSGLPNDRFFAVRPEGSVSTLKIQRTERGDSAVYLCASSYRGDTGELFFGEGSRLTVL.

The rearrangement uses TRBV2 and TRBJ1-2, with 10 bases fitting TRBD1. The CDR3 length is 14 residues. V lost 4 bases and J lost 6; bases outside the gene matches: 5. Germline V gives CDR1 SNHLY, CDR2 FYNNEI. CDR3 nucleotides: TGTGCCAGCAGTGCGCTCGGACAGGGGGATGGCTACACCTTC. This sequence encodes CASSALGQGDGYTF.

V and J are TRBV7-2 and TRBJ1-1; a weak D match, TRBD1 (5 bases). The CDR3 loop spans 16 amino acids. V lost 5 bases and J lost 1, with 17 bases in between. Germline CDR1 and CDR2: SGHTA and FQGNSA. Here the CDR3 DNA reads TGTGCCAGCAGCCAGCAGGGTCGGGCACCGAACACTGAAGCTTTCTTT. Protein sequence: CASSQQGRAPNTEAFF. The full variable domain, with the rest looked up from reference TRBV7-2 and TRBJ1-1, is GAGVSQSPSNKVTEKGKDVELRCDPISGHTALYWYRQSLGQGLEFLIYFQGNSAPDKSGLPSDRFSAERTGGSVSTLTIQRTQQEDSAVYLCASSQQGRAPNTEAFFGQGTRLTVV.

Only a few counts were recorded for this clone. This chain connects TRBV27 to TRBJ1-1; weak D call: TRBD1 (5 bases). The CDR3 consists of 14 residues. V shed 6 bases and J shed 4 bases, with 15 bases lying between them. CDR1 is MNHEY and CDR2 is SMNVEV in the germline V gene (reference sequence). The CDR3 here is CASSRQGGSTEAFF. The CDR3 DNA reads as TGTGCCAGCAGCCGGCAGGGCGGGAGCACTGAAGCTTTCTTT.

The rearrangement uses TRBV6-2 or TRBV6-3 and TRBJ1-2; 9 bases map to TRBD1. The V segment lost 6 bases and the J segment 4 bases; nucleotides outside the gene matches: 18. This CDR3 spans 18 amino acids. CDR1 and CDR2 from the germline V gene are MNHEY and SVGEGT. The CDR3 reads CASSSRPWTGDSLYGYTF. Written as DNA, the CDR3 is TGTGCCAGCAGCTCCCGCCCCTGGACAGGGGACTCCCTCTATGGCTACACCTTC.

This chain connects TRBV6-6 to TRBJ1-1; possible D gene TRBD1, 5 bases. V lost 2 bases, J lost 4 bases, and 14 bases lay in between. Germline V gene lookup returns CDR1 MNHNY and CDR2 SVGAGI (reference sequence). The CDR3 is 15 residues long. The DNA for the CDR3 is TGTGCCAGCAGTTACGAGCCAGGGTTTGCCACTGAAGCTTTCTTT. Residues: CASSYEPGFATEAFF.

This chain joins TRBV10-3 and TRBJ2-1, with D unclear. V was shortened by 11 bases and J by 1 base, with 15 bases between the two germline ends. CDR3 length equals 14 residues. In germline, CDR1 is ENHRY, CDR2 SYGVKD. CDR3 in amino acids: CASQRAESYNEQFF. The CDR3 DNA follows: TGTGCCTCACAACGAGCAGAATCCTACAATGAGCAGTTCTTC.

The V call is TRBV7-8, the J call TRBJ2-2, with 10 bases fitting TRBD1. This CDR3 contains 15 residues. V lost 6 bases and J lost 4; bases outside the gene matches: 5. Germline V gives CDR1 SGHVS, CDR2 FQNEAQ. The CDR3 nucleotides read TGTGCCAGCAGAAAACGGACAGGGGGCACCGGGGAGCTGTTTTTT. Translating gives CASRKRTGGTGELFF.

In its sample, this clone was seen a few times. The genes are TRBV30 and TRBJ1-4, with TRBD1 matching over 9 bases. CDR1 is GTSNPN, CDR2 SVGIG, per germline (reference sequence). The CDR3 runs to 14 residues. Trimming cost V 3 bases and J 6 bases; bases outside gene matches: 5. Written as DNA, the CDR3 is TGTGCCTGGAGAAACCGGGACAGGGATGAAAAACTGTTTTTT. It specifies CAWRNRDRDEKLFF.